The entry below gives a single T cell receptor beta chain sequence along with its context. Antigen unknown. This entry is derived from a study of blood T cells in healthy people across ages. Whole-study results and caveats: In older individuals, TCR beta diversity per million T cells was lower, falling roughly linearly with age.

The authors ran a second PCR of about 7 to 11 cycles using a sample-barcoded 5' primer and a J-beta primer mix. Each CDR3 protein is one row after TCRdb ran MiXCR on the 5' RACE reads. This sample has 1.8 million or so distinct CDR3 sequences, with roughly 43% found just once. Germline V gives CDR1 DFQATT, CDR2 SNEGSKA (reference sequence). The V end lost 7 bases, the J end lost 5 bases, and 23 bases lay between the germline ends. This CDR3 spans 15 amino acids. The chain combines TRBV20-1 with TRBJ2-5; D is perhaps TRBD2 (6 bases). The TCR was taken from a human donor in good health. Sequenced input: blood. The CDR3 bases are TGCAGTGTTAGTTCTCTCGCGGGGCATAGGGAGACCCAGTACTTC. Translation: CSVSSLAGHRETQYF.